These 7 T cell receptor beta chains share one sample of origin, sequenced in a study of blood T cell repertoires in COVID-19. Profiling relied on immunoSEQ multiplex PCR, and the TCRdb table lists in-frame clones only, not all of them. This table holds 200,000 to 250,000 clones, about 81% found once. The sequencing sample was made of peripheral blood. Receptors originate from a woman between 70 and 85 years old with COVID-19, enrolled during active disease.

The V call is TRBV5-4, the J call TRBJ2-3, with D possibly matching TRBD2 (6 bases). The CDR3 runs to 15 residues. Germline-derived CDR1 and CDR2 are SGHNT and YYREEE (reference sequence). V gave up 5 bases and J gave up 0 bases, with 13 bases separating them. The CDR3 coding sequence is TGTGCCAGCAGAGCTTATGGGACTAGCACAGATACGCAGTATTTT. Translating gives CASRAYGTSTDTQYF.

In DNA, the CDR3 is TGTGCCAGTAGCGTTACAGGATTCACACAGCCCCAGCATTTT. It yields the protein CASSVTGFTQPQHF. The V call is TRBV19, the J call TRBJ1-5; a weak D match, TRBD1 (5 bases). Trimming left V 6 bases short and J 7 bases short, with 16 bases between. The CDR3 is 14 residues long. Germline lookup yields CDR1 LNHDA and CDR2 SQIVND (reference sequence).

The chain recombines TRBV7-9 with TRBJ2-3, with 10 bases identical to TRBD2. Unmatched junction bases numbered 1, after V lost 2 bases and J lost 2 bases. CDR1 is SEHNR and CDR2 is FQNEAQ in the germline V gene (reference sequence). The CDR3 is 15 amino acids. CDR3 nucleotide sequence: TGTGCCAGCAGCTTACTAGCGGGAGCCACAGATACGCAGTATTTT. Protein product: CASSLLAGATDTQYF.

The table lists this clone with a count of one. The rearrangement uses TRBV28 and TRBJ1-2, with a possible D match to TRBD1 (5 bases). There are 14 residues in the CDR3. Trimming took off 2 bases at V and 8 bases at J, with 15 bases between the two ends. Germline-derived CDR1 and CDR2 are MDHEN and SYDVKM. The CDR3 sequence is CASSLTTATGGYTF. The CDR3 DNA sequence: TGTGCCAGCAGTTTAACGACAGCGACCGGCGGCTACACCTTC.

For the CDR3, the DNA is TGTGCCAGCAGCTTAGTATTAGCGGGAGGCCCTTATGGGGAGCAGTTCTTC. The encoded protein is CASSLVLAGGPYGEQFF. The chain joins TRBV7-2 to TRBJ2-1; 10 nucleotides line up with TRBD2. The length of the CDR3 is 17 residues. V was clipped by 1 base and J by 10 bases; unmatched bases: 13. The germline gives CDR1 SGHTA, CDR2 FQGNSA.

This rearrangement joins TRBV2 to TRBJ1-2; 8 bases match TRBD1. The CDR3 length is 17 residues. V trimming: 5 bases; J trimming: 8 bases; junction bases outside the gene matches: 19. Per the germline V gene, CDR1 is SNHLY and CDR2 is FYNNEI. CDR3: CASSSLGLQGGMDGYTF. The CDR3 DNA follows: TGTGCCAGCAGTTCCTTGGGGCTACAGGGGGGAATGGACGGCTACACCTTC.

At least ten counts were recorded for this clone. The J gene is TRBJ2-5, the V gene TRBV29-1, with 12 bases lining up with TRBD2. Trimming cost V 4 bases and J 5 bases; bases outside gene matches: 11. The CDR3 is 16 residues long. Germline V gene data show CDR1 as SQVTM and CDR2 as ANQGSEA. The CDR3 DNA reads as TGCAGCGTTGGTGAGACTAGCGGGAGCGTGTGGGAGACCCAGTACTTC. Encoded protein: CSVGETSGSVWETQYF.